This entry is about one T cell receptor (beta chain). Its antigen is unidentified. Germline assignment: CDR1 MDHEN and CDR2 SYDVKM. The CDR3 consists of 14 residues. This entry is derived from a study of shared clonotypes between healthy human individuals. The study, taken as a whole, reports: Clonotype sharing across donors was expected to vary with sequencing depth.

Data came from immunoSEQ multiplex PCR; TCRdb stores just in-frame clones and leaves some out. Of some 500,000 clones in the sample, roughly 80% were seen once. Those who donated, Caucasian adults without exception, all lived in Nashville, Tennessee. This sequence was found in a woman aged 35 to 49 in good health. Some clones in this sample may be carry-over from other donors' samples. Material: PBMCs. The rearrangement links TRBV28 to TRBJ2-5, with 11 bases aligning to TRBD2. The J call may be incorrect, as the DNA end agrees better with TRBJ2-7. CDR3 residues: CASSETSGDYEQYF. As DNA, the CDR3 is TGTGCCAGCAGCGAGACTAGCGGGGATTACGAGCAGTACTTC.